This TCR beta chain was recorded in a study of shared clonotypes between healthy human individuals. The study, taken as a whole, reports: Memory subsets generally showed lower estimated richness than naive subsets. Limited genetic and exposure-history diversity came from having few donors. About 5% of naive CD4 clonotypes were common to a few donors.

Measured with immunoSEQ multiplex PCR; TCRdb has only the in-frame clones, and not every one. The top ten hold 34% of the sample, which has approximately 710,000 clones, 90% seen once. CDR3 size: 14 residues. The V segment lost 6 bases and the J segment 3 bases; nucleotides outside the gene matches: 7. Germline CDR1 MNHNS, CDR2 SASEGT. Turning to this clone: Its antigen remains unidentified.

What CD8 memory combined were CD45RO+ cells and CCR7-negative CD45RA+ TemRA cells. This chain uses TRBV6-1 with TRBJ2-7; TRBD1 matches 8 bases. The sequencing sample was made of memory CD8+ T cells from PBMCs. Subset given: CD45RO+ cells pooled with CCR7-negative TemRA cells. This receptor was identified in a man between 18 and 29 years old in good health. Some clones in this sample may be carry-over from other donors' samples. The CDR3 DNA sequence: TGTGCCAGCAGCGCCTCCGGGACAGGCTACGAGCAGTACTTC. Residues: CASSASGTGYEQYF.